These T cell receptor beta chains were read from a single sample in a study of T-cell reconstitution after alpha-beta-depleted transplantation in children. Using its own MiXCR run on the PCR reads, TCRdb lists one record per CDR3 protein. The data show 300,000 to 400,000 distinct CDR3 sequences, with 13% seen just once and 4% to 5.5% held by the top ten. This material consisted of PBMCs, taken from the stem cell graft. These receptor sequences come from a human donor who donated a stem cell graft to a child with Fanconi anemia. Both conserved end residues are part of each CDR3. A D gene is named only where the DNA matches it firmly. Only part of the rows carry a size: once, few, many, or a class if the clone is expanded.

V	J	size	D	CDR3	DNA
TRBV4-1	TRBJ1-5	few	.	CASSQEGQQPQHF	TGCGCCAGCAGCCAAGAGGGGCAACAGCCCCAGCATTTT
TRBV10-2	TRBJ2-7	many	.	CASTRTVSYEQYF	TGCGCCAGCACCCGGACGGTCTCCTACGAGCAGTACTTC
TRBV27	TRBJ1-2	.	TRBD1	CASRGDSYNYGYTF	TGTGCCAGCAGGGGGGACAGTTATAACTATGGCTACACCTTC
TRBV7-2	TRBJ2-3	.	TRBD1	CASSFWRGQGQTQYF	TGTGCCAGCAGCTTTTGGAGGGGACAGGGGCAAACGCAGTATTTT
TRBV5-1	TRBJ2-2	many	.	CASSLQDANTGELFF	TGCGCCAGCAGCTTGCAAGACGCGAACACCGGGGAGCTGTTTTTT
TRBV27	TRBJ1-6	few	.	CASSLGTDRYSPLHF	TGTGCCAGCAGTTTAGGGACGGACCGCTATTCACCCCTCCACTTT
TRBV18	TRBJ2-5	many	.	CASSPPGIQETQYF	TGTGCCAGCTCACCACCGGGCATCCAAGAGACCCAGTACTTC
TRBV4-3	TRBJ2-3	.	.	CASSQDWGESTQYF	TGCGCCAGCAGCCAAGATTGGGGGGAGAGTACGCAGTATTTT
TRBV3-1	TRBJ2-4	.	.	CASSQERQLAKNIQYF	TGTGCCAGCAGCCAAGAGAGGCAGCTAGCCAAAAACATTCAGTACTTC
TRBV6-1	TRBJ1-5	.	.	CASSEKGDQPQHF	TGTGCCAGCAGTGAAAAGGGGGATCAGCCCCAGCATTTT
TRBV6-1	TRBJ2-1	.	TRBD2	CAASRLADSNEQFF	TGTGCCGCAAGCAGGCTAGCGGATTCCAATGAGCAGTTCTTC
TRBV20-1	TRBJ1-5	.	.	CSAGGRTQPQHF	TGCAGTGCCGGGGGGCGCACCCAGCCCCAGCATTTT
TRBV27	TRBJ1-6	.	.	CASSFNSYNSPLHF	TGTGCCAGCAGCTTCAATTCCTATAATTCACCCCTCCACTTT
TRBV12-3/TRBV12-4	TRBJ2-3	few	.	CATTGLQGTDTQYF	TGTGCCACTACAGGGTTACAGGGCACAGATACGCAGTATTTT
TRBV7-8	TRBJ1-2	many	.	CASSPWSGGSDGYTF	TGTGCCAGCAGCCCGTGGTCCGGGGGCAGTGATGGCTACACCTTC
TRBV6-2/TRBV6-3	TRBJ2-5	.	TRBD1	CASGRTGGQETQYF	TGTGCCAGCGGACGGACAGGTGGTCAAGAGACCCAGTACTTC
TRBV20-1	TRBJ2-2	.	TRBD2	CSARVGGGAFGELFF	TGCAGTGCTAGAGTCGGCGGGGGGGCATTCGGGGAGCTGTTTTTT